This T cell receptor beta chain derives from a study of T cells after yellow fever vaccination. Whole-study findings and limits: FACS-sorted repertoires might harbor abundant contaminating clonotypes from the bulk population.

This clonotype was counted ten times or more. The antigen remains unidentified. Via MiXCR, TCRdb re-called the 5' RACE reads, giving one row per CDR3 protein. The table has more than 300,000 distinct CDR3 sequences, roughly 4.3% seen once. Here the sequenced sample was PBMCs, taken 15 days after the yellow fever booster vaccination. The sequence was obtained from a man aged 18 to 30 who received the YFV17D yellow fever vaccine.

DNA for the CDR3: TGCGCCAGCAGCTTGGAAGTGGTTAACTATGGCTACACCTTC. Protein: CASSLEVVNYGYTF. V and J are TRBV5-1 and TRBJ1-2, with D uncertain. This CDR3 has 14 residues. Germline V lookup: CDR1 SGHRS, CDR2 YFSETQ. Trimming shortened V by 0 bases and J by 1 base, and 7 bases separated the two germline ends.